This T cell receptor beta chain was found in a study of T cells in Graves' hyperthyroidism and ophthalmopathy. The CDR3 totals 16 residues. The germline CDR1 and CDR2 sequences are MDHEN and SYDVKM. Graves' hyperthyroidism showing no ophthalmopathy progression within 18 months was considered stable. Patients were excluded because of uncontrolled infection, other autoimmune disease, pregnancy or lactation. The CDR3 regions of TCR beta were amplified from RNA transcripts. HTBI primers were employed in a first-round RT-PCR of the TCR CDR3. TCRdb fed the multiplex PCR reads into MiXCR, producing one record per CDR3 protein. Of about 560,000 distinct CDR3 sequences in the sample, around 15% were seen once. This clonotype was picked up many times. Its antigen is undetermined. The junction does not match germline at one end; this may be a read error. Findings of the study overall: Researchers found most expanded thyroid clonotypes above 0.001 in blood as well. Using 13 V-J features, a model discriminated ophthalmopathy from stable hyperthyroidism.

The chain employs TRBV28 and TRBJ2-1; 12 bases align to TRBD2. Specimen: blood. The receptor's source is a woman aged 18-29 years with Graves' hyperthyroidism. The DNA for the CDR3 is TGTGCCAGCAGCTTATCGACTAGCGGGAGCTACAATGAGCAGTTCTTC. Translating gives CASSLSTSGSYNEQFF.